These T cell receptor beta chains were read from a single sample in a study of tumor-infiltrating lymphocytes in localized non-small cell lung cancer. TCRdb keeps only in-frame clones here, not all; method: immunoSEQ multiplex PCR. The sample lists 6,000 to 8,500 clones; over 70% were seen once. The sequencing input was lung tumor tissue. The receptors here all came from a human donor with non-small cell lung cancer. CDR3s include the opening cysteine and the closing phenylalanine or tryptophan. The D gene is left open where the match is weak. The listing skips clone size in some rows; elsewhere it reads once, few, many or a size class.

TRBD2	TRBJ2-1	-	TRBV6-4	CASSDGTSNEQFF	TGTGCCAGCAGTGACGGGACTAGCAATGAGCAGTTCTTC
-	TRBJ2-3	-	TRBV9	CASSVVGAGTDTQYF	TGTGCCAGCAGCGTAGTAGGGGCGGGCACAGATACGCAGTATTTT
-	TRBJ1-1	-	TRBV7-9	CASSLDMGLDTEAFF	TGTGCCAGCAGCTTAGATATGGGGCTTGACACTGAAGCTTTCTTT
-	TRBJ2-3	-	TRBV5-6	CASSSDPWGGTGTDTQYF	TGTGCCAGCAGCTCTGACCCCTGGGGCGGGACCGGGACAGATACGCAGTATTTT
TRBD1	TRBJ2-2	medium-sized	TRBV5-6	CASSLRDSLAGELFF	TGTGCCAGCAGCTTGAGGGACAGTCTCGCCGGGGAGCTGTTTTTT
TRBD1	TRBJ1-2	-	TRBV10-3	CAISPKGDSYYGYTF	TGTGCCATCAGCCCGAAAGGGGACAGCTACTATGGCTACACCTTC
-	TRBJ1-5	-	TRBV29-1	CSVARSGGAGQPQHF	TGCAGCGTTGCCCGTTCGGGGGGCGCAGGCCAGCCCCAGCATTTT
TRBD1	TRBJ1-6	-	TRBV27	CASSSWTGGNSPLHF	TGTGCCAGCAGTTCATGGACAGGGGGGAATTCACCCCTCCACTTT
TRBD1	TRBJ2-3	-	TRBV6-6	CASRSSQTGRGDTQYF	TGTGCCAGCAGGTCGTCACAGACAGGGAGAGGGGATACGCAGTATTTT
TRBD1	TRBJ1-1	-	TRBV5-5	CASYKRSGGMSTEAFF	TGTGCCAGTTATAAGCGGTCAGGGGGGATGAGCACTGAAGCTTTCTTT
TRBD1	TRBJ1-1	-	TRBV5-4	CASSLTGDTEAFF	TGTGCCAGCAGCCTGACAGGGGACACTGAAGCTTTCTTT
TRBD1	TRBJ2-7	-	TRBV5-1	CASSLRRGTGWSSEQYF	TGCGCCAGCAGCTTAAGAAGGGGGACAGGTTGGTCTTCCGAGCAGTACTTC
-	TRBJ2-7	once	TRBV15	CATSLRGASYEQYF	TGTGCCACCAGCTTACGGGGGGCCTCCTACGAGCAGTACTTC
-	TRBJ1-6	-	TRBV7-2	CASRRGGSDNSPLHF	TGTGCCAGCAGACGTGGGGGGTCGGATAATTCACCCCTCCACTTT
-	TRBJ1-3	once	TRBV28	CASSSYQSTGNTIYF	TGTGCCAGCAGTTCTTACCAGTCTACTGGAAACACCATATATTTT
-	TRBJ2-5	-	TRBV7-9	CASSLAGARETQYF	TGTGCCAGCAGCTTAGCAGGGGCTAGGGAGACCCAGTACTTC
-	TRBJ2-2	-	TRBV9	CASSVGKGELFF	TGTGCCAGCAGCGTAGGAAAAGGGGAGCTGTTTTTT
-	TRBJ1-1	-	TRBV6-6	CASRTGDTEAFF	TGTGCCAGCAGGACGGGGGACACTGAAGCTTTCTTT
TRBD1	TRBJ1-2	-	TRBV18	CASSPLQGTGTYGYTF	TGTGCCAGCTCACCACTCCAGGGGACAGGGACCTATGGCTACACCTTC
-	TRBJ1-6	-	TRBV7-6	CASSLDAGSNSPLHF	TGTGCCAGCAGCTTAGACGCGGGTTCCAATTCACCCCTCCACTTT
-	TRBJ2-3	-	TRBV6-1	CASKGELATDTQYF	TGTGCCAGCAAAGGGGAGTTGGCGACAGATACGCAGTATTTT
-	TRBJ1-4	-	TRBV4-1	CASSQEGQGSFGKLFF	TGCGCCAGCAGCCAAGAAGGGCAGGGGAGTTTCGGAAAACTGTTTTTT
-	TRBJ2-2	few	TRBV4-3	CASSQGVGLAVTGELFF	TGCGCCAGCAGCCAAGGCGTTGGTCTAGCCGTCACCGGGGAGCTGTTTTTT
TRBD2	TRBJ2-3	once	TRBV6-1	CASSESGVSTDTQYF	TGTGCCAGCAGTGAAAGCGGGGTGAGCACAGATACGCAGTATTTT
TRBD1	TRBJ1-5	-	TRBV6-5	CASSQGQGRQPQHF	TGTGCCAGCAGTCAGGGACAGGGTAGGCAGCCCCAGCATTTT
-	TRBJ2-5	-	TRBV28	CASSFWGSQQETQYF	TGTGCCAGCAGTTTTTGGGGGTCGCAACAAGAGACCCAGTACTTC
TRBD2	TRBJ2-7	-	TRBV4-1	CASSQDEGHPGLADYEQYF	TGCGCCAGCAGCCAAGATGAAGGACACCCTGGACTAGCCGACTACGAGCAGTACTTC
-	TRBJ2-7	-	TRBV6-6	CASSLGREQYF	TGTGCCAGCAGTTTGGGGCGGGAGCAGTACTTC
-	TRBJ1-3	few	TRBV28	CASSWGVENTIYF	TGTGCCAGCAGTTGGGGCGTCGAGAACACCATATATTTT
-	TRBJ2-3	-	TRBV9	CVSNREPRSTDTQYF	TGTGTAAGTAACCGGGAGCCTCGGAGCACAGATACGCAGTATTTT
-	TRBJ2-1	-	TRBV10-3	CAISTGPRTSYNEQFF	TGTGCCATCAGTACCGGGCCTCGGACGTCCTACAATGAGCAGTTCTTC
-	TRBJ1-6	-	TRBV7-6	CASSSDRSLSPLHF	TGTGCCAGCAGCTCAGACAGGTCTCTTTCACCCCTCCACTTT
TRBD2	TRBJ2-3	-	TRBV7-9	CASSLGLAGVDTQYF	TGTGCCAGCAGCCTGGGACTAGCGGGGGTTGATACGCAGTATTTT
-	TRBJ2-5	few	TRBV7-9	CASSLGTILQETQYF	TGTGCCAGCAGCTTGGGCACGATCCTTCAAGAGACCCAGTACTTC
TRBD2	TRBJ2-5	-	TRBV15	CATSRGAAGGQKTQYF	TGTGCCACCAGCAGAGGGGCAGCGGGGGGGCAGAAGACCCAGTACTTC
TRBD1	TRBJ1-4	-	TRBV29-1	CSADRGRGEKLFF	TGCAGCGCCGACAGGGGTCGGGGGGAAAAACTGTTTTTT
-	TRBJ2-1	-	TRBV25-1	CASSEGYEQFF	TGTGCCAGCAGTGAGGGGTATGAGCAGTTCTTC
TRBD2	TRBJ2-6	once	TRBV5-1	CASSPWGLAGANVLTF	TGCGCCAGCAGCCCCTGGGGACTAGCTGGGGCCAACGTCCTGACTTTC
-	TRBJ2-5	-	TRBV9	CASSGSLQGRETQYF	TGTGCCAGCAGCGGATCCTTGCAGGGACGAGAGACCCAGTACTTC
-	TRBJ1-4	-	TRBV11-3	CASARGFNEKLFF	TGTGCCAGCGCGAGGGGGTTTAATGAAAAACTGTTTTTT
TRBD2	TRBJ2-2	-	TRBV27	CASRSAGTNTGELFF	TGTGCCAGCAGATCAGCGGGAACGAACACCGGGGAGCTGTTTTTT
-	TRBJ2-3	-	TRBV5-1	CASSLGRAAGTDTQYF	TGCGCCAGCAGCTTAGGTAGGGCTGCCGGCACAGATACGCAGTATTTT
-	TRBJ2-7	-	TRBV25-1	CASSEYYGADEQYF	TGTGCCAGCAGTGAATATTATGGAGCGGACGAGCAGTACTTC
-	TRBJ1-1	few	TRBV4-3	CASSQAGPGVTEAFF	TGCGCCAGCAGCCAAGCAGGCCCAGGGGTTACTGAAGCTTTCTTT
-	TRBJ1-2	-	TRBV14	CASSQKNGGGYTF	TGTGCCAGCAGCCAGAAGAATGGGGGCGGCTACACCTTC
TRBD1	TRBJ1-4	-	TRBV5-6	CASSVTGTVGEKLFF	TGTGCCAGCAGCGTAACCGGGACAGTGGGTGAAAAACTGTTTTTT
TRBD1	TRBJ1-3	-	TRBV9	CASGSRDRNGNTIYF	TGTGCCAGCGGGTCCCGGGACAGGAACGGAAACACCATATATTTT
-	TRBJ2-7	-	TRBV5-1	CASSLDPWGSHEQYF	TGCGCCAGCAGCTTGGACCCATGGGGCTCCCACGAGCAGTACTTC
TRBD1	TRBJ2-5	few	TRBV7-6	CASSWDRSRETQYF	TGTGCCAGCAGCTGGGACAGGTCGAGAGAGACCCAGTACTTC
TRBD1	TRBJ2-1	few	TRBV5-1	CASSLIGTGGNEQFF	TGCGCCAGCAGCTTGATCGGGACAGGGGGGAATGAGCAGTTCTTC
TRBD2	TRBJ2-1	-	TRBV7-9	CASSSQPGLAGGSDNEQFF	TGTGCCAGCAGCTCTCAACCGGGACTAGCGGGAGGGTCGGACAATGAGCAGTTCTTC
-	TRBJ1-5	-	TRBV6-5	CASSSGGSNQPQHF	TGTGCCAGCAGTTCCGGGGGAAGCAATCAGCCCCAGCATTTT
TRBD2	TRBJ2-2	once	TRBV29-1	CSVEFAGGLAGELFF	TGCAGCGTTGAATTTGCGGGGGGGTTAGCCGGGGAGCTGTTTTTT
-	TRBJ1-4	-	TRBV4-2	CASSQDPGRDEKLFF	TGTGCCAGCAGCCAAGATCCGGGGCGGGATGAAAAACTGTTTTTT
-	TRBJ2-3	-	TRBV9	CASGVDTQYF	TGTGCCAGCGGGGTAGATACGCAGTATTTT